The 32 T cell receptor beta chains given below trace back to one sample, sequenced in a study of T cell responses to AZD1222 COVID-19 vaccine. Sequenced by immunoSEQ multiplex PCR; TCRdb stores in-frame clones only, minus some. The table lists fewer than 200,000 clones, about nine tenths of them singletons. The sequenced sample was peripheral blood, obtained on day 0 of AZD1222 vaccination. These receptors originate from an adult in good health.

V gene TRBV21-1 combines with J gene TRBJ1-5; TRBD1, as called in the table, went unchecked against the DNA. TRBV21-1 is shown as a pseudogene. The CDR3 is 16 amino acids. Here the CDR3 reads CASSKGGRGFNQPQHF. CDR3 sequence (DNA): TGTGCCAGCAGCAAAGGCGGCAGGGGGTTCAATCAGCCCCAGCATTTT.

The chain combines TRBV7-6 with TRBJ1-3; maybe TRBD1 (6 bases). The CDR3 has 16 residues. Germline V lookup: CDR1 SGHVS, CDR2 FNYEAQ. The V gene lost 5 bases and the J gene lost 2 bases, with 16 bases spanning the gap. In DNA form, the CDR3 reads TGTGCCAGCAGCCAATATTCCGGGACAACTGGAAACACCATATATTTT. Its protein product is CASSQYSGTTGNTIYF.

The V and J genes are TRBV19 and TRBJ1-5, with D unresolved. This CDR3 has 13 amino acids. The V end was cut by 10 bases, the J end by 6 bases, with 16 bases between. Per the germline V gene, CDR1 is LNHDA and CDR2 is SQIVND (reference sequence). CDR3 DNA: TGTGCCACCGGGATGGATTCGATTCAGCCCCAGCATTTT. It is translated as CATGMDSIQPQHF. Complete variable domain (other parts from reference TRBV19 and TRBJ1-5): DGGITQSPKYLFRKEGQNVTLSCEQNLNHDAMYWYRQDPGQGLRLIYYSQIVNDFQKGDIAEGYSVSREKKESFPLTVTSAQKNPTAFYLCATGMDSIQPQHFGDGTRLSIL.

DNA of the CDR3: TGCGCCAGCAGCTCGACTAGCTTCTCCAGCCATGAGCAGTTCTTC. Its protein is CASSSTSFSSHEQFF. The chain is built from TRBV5-1 and TRBJ2-1; 7 bases are a match to TRBD2. The CDR3 runs to 15 residues. Germline V gives CDR1 SGHRS, CDR2 YFSETQ. Losses at the gene ends were 3 bases for V and 8 bases for J; bases not matched to a gene: 11.

This chain connects TRBV28 to TRBJ2-1; 7 bases align to TRBD2. The V and J ends lost 2 bases and 4 bases, in that order; junction bases with no gene match: 17. Germline CDR1 and CDR2: MDHEN and SYDVKM. This CDR3 region has 19 residues. The CDR3 loop is CASSLTVVWASGAYNEQFF. In nucleotides, the CDR3 is TGTGCCAGCAGTTTAACTGTCGTTTGGGCTAGCGGAGCTTACAATGAGCAGTTCTTC.

The chain is built from TRBV19 and TRBJ1-2; D unresolved. Looked up from germline, CDR1 is LNHDA and CDR2 is SQIVND (reference sequence). This CDR3 is 13 amino acids long. V dropped 4 bases and J dropped 4 bases, with 10 bases sitting between them. This CDR3 is CASSTGGIYGYTF. The CDR3 region has the DNA TGTGCCAGTAGTACCGGAGGGATCTATGGCTACACCTTC.

This clone occurred once. This sequence joins TRBV19 and TRBJ2-1; 7 bases fit TRBD1. The CDR3 contains 17 residues. Germline CDR1 is LNHDA and CDR2 is SQIVND (reference sequence). With 3 bases clipped from V and 0 bases from J, the junction kept 8 bases outside the gene matches. The CDR3 reads CASSMNRGSSSYNEQFF. CDR3 bases: TGTGCCAGTAGTATGAACAGGGGCTCGAGCTCCTACAATGAGCAGTTCTTC.

This chain connects TRBV2 to TRBJ2-1, with 9 bases identical to TRBD2. This CDR3 has 16 residues. V was pared by 9 bases and J by 1 base, with 10 bases of the junction left unmatched. From germline, CDR1 is SNHLY and CDR2 FYNNEI. The CDR3 sequence is CAREAGGLVSYNEQFF. CDR3 nucleotides: TGTGCCAGAGAAGCGGGAGGCCTGGTATCCTACAATGAGCAGTTCTTC.

This chain uses TRBV29-1 with TRBJ2-7; D is perhaps TRBD1 (5 bases). The CDR3 sequence is 14 residues long. V was pared by 7 bases and J by 0 bases, with 16 bases between. Germline-derived CDR1 and CDR2 are SQVTM and ANQGSEA. CDR3 DNA sequence: TGCAGCGCTGGGGCGGATCCCAGCTCCTACGAGCAGTACTTC. It encodes CSAGADPSSYEQYF.

The rearrangement links TRBV19 to TRBJ1-3; weak D call: TRBD1 (5 bases). The V end was cut by 7 bases, the J end by 0 bases, with 22 bases between. CDR1 LNHDA and CDR2 SQIVND come from the germline V gene (reference sequence). This CDR3 has 18 residues. The CDR3, as DNA: TGTGCCAGTACCGCGAACCAAAAGGGGACGAGCTCTGGAAACACCATATATTTT. Its protein is CASTANQKGTSSGNTIYF. Combining the CDR3 with reference TRBV19 and TRBJ1-3 gives the whole variable domain DGGITQSPKYLFRKEGQNVTLSCEQNLNHDAMYWYRQDPGQGLRLIYYSQIVNDFQKGDIAEGYSVSREKKESFPLTVTSAQKNPTAFYLCASTANQKGTSSGNTIYFGEGSWLTVV.

The rearrangement joins TRBV3-1 (or the pseudogene TRBV3-2) to TRBJ2-5; perhaps TRBD2 as D (6 bases). The CDR3 length is 18 residues. Germline lookup yields CDR1 LGHDT and CDR2 YNNKEL (reference sequence). Trimming pared 0 bases from V and 1 base from J, leaving 18 bases between. CDR3 protein: CASSQEGGNNRVQETQYF. The CDR3 nucleotides are TGTGCCAGCAGCCAAGAGGGAGGAAATAACCGGGTCCAAGAGACCCAGTACTTC.

V and J are TRBV28 and TRBJ1-1; D may be TRBD1 (5 bases). Deletions cut 7 bases from V and 6 bases from J, with 21 bases between. The germline V gene encodes CDR1 MDHEN and CDR2 SYDVKM. CDR3 length: 15 amino acids. CDR3 sequence (DNA): TGTGCCAGCAACCCGACGGGAGGGGCGCAGGCTGAAGCTTTCTTT. Its protein is CASNPTGGAQAEAFF.

The chain joins TRBV30 to TRBJ2-7; 7 bases are a match to TRBD1. V lost 0 bases and J lost 3; bases outside the gene matches: 8. The CDR3 sequence is 15 residues long. Germline V CDR1 and CDR2: GTSNPN, SVGIG (reference sequence). CDR3 sequence reads: CAWSVGGQPYYEQYF. CDR3 DNA: TGTGCCTGGAGTGTAGGGGGACAGCCCTACTACGAGCAGTACTTC.

The V and J genes are TRBV30 and TRBJ1-1, with unresolved D. Trimming cost V 0 bases and J 0 bases, with 5 bases left between them. Germline V lookup: CDR1 GTSNPN, CDR2 SVGIG (reference sequence). The CDR3 runs to 13 residues. The CDR3 spells CAWSVGLNTEAFF. The CDR3, as DNA: TGTGCCTGGAGTGTAGGGCTGAACACTGAAGCTTTCTTT.

This rearrangement joins TRBV2 to TRBJ2-2; D call uncertain. The CDR3 has 14 amino acids. Germline V gene data show CDR1 as SNHLY and CDR2 as FYNNEI. V shed 2 bases and J shed 4 bases, with 8 bases lying between them. CDR3 protein: CASSERRVTGELFF. The CDR3 coding sequence is TGTGCCAGCAGTGAACGTAGGGTCACCGGGGAGCTGTTTTTT.

This sequence joins TRBV28 and TRBJ1-5; D ambiguous. Germline V gene sequence: CDR1 MDHEN, CDR2 SYDVKM. The V end lost 5 bases, the J end lost 5 bases, and 16 bases lay between the germline ends. This CDR3 is 15 amino acids long. For the CDR3, the DNA is TGTGCCAGCAGTATCCTGTCCCACGGTTATCAGCCCCAGCATTTT. Encoded protein: CASSILSHGYQPQHF. The full variable domain, in which reference TRBV28 and TRBJ1-5 provide the parts outside the CDR3, is DVKVTQSSRYLVKRTGEKVFLECVQDMDHENMFWYRQDPGLGLRLIYFSYDVKMKEKGDIPEGYSVSREKKERFSLILESASTNQTSMYLCASSILSHGYQPQHFGDGTRLSIL.

This chain uses TRBV5-1 with TRBJ2-2; D is undetermined. This CDR3 has 13 amino acids. V lost 0 bases and J lost 4, with 4 bases in between. CDR1 is SGHRS and CDR2 is YFSETQ in the germline V gene. CDR3 sequence: CASSLDPTGELFF. CDR3 DNA sequence: TGCGCCAGCAGCTTGGACCCCACCGGGGAGCTGTTTTTT. The full variable domain, completed using reference TRBV5-1 and TRBJ2-2, is KAGVTQTPRYLIKTRGQQVTLSCSPISGHRSVSWYQQTPGQGLQFLFEYFSETQRNKGNFPGRFSGRQFSNSRSEMNVSTLELGDSALYLCASSLDPTGELFFGEGSRLTVL.

This chain joins TRBV2 and TRBJ1-2; 10 nucleotides align to TRBD1. CDR1 and CDR2 from the germline V gene are SNHLY and FYNNEI. With V trimmed by 0 bases and J by 7 bases, 8 bases remained unmatched. CDR3 size: 16 residues. The chain's CDR3 is CASSEAFGTGASGYTF. The CDR3 bases are TGTGCCAGCAGTGAAGCGTTCGGGACAGGGGCGAGTGGCTACACCTTC. The full variable domain, in which reference TRBV2 and TRBJ1-2 provide the parts outside the CDR3, is EPEVTQTPSHQVTQMGQEVILRCVPISNHLYFYWYRQILGQKVEFLVSFYNNEISEKSEIFDDQFSVERPDGSNFTLKIRSTKLEDSAMYFCASSEAFGTGASGYTFGSGTRLTVV.

With respect to this clone: This specimen includes other DNA sequences encoding the same CDR3. This chain uses TRBV6-5 with TRBJ1-2, with TRBD1 matching over 7 bases. The CDR3 totals 12 residues. Looked up from germline, CDR1 is MNHEY and CDR2 is SVGAGI. J lost 8 bases, V lost 2 bases, and 2 bases had no gene match. The CDR3 loop reads CASSYRGGGYTF. DNA of the CDR3: TGTGCCAGCAGTTACCGAGGGGGCGGCTACACCTTC.

This chain links TRBV18 with TRBJ1-1; 7 nucleotides agree with TRBD1. After removal of 2 bases from V and 5 bases from J, the junction contained 11 bases not matched to a gene. The CDR3 loop spans 16 amino acids. Germline lookup yields CDR1 KGHSH and CDR2 LQKENI. CDR3 amino acids: CASSPAEGTVITEAFF. CDR3 in DNA: TGTGCCAGCTCACCAGCCGAGGGGACAGTGATAACTGAAGCTTTCTTT.

The chain recombines TRBV10-1 with TRBJ2-2; 7 bases are a match to TRBD2. The CDR3 extends over 14 amino acids. V gave up 5 bases and J gave up 2 bases; unmatched junction bases: 2. Germline loops: CDR1 WNHNN, CDR2 SYGVQD (reference sequence). CDR3 protein: CASSPSGNTGELFF. As DNA, the CDR3 is TGCGCCAGCAGTCCTAGCGGAAACACCGGGGAGCTGTTTTTT.

The chain recombines TRBV10-2 with TRBJ2-3; D uncertain. The V and J ends lost 4 bases and 4 bases respectively, with 3 bases between them. This CDR3 is built from 11 residues. Germline values: CDR1 WSHSY, CDR2 SAAADI. The CDR3 DNA reads TGCGCCAGCAGTGGGGCAGATACGCAGTATTTT. This gives the protein CASSGADTQYF.

V gene TRBV6-5 combines with J gene TRBJ2-7; 7 bases align to TRBD1. Looked up from germline, CDR1 is MNHEY and CDR2 is SVGAGI. This CDR3 is 14 amino acids long. J gave up 3 bases and V 6 bases, and 8 bases lay outside the gene matches. The CDR3 DNA follows: TGTGCCAGCAGACGACAGGGTTTGGGCTACGAGCAGTACTTC. Translation: CASRRQGLGYEQYF.

The chain uses TRBV9 and TRBJ1-4, with a tentative D call TRBD1 (6 bases). V was cut by 3 bases and J by 8 bases, with 14 bases left in between. Germline CDR1 SGDLS, CDR2 YYNGEE. The CDR3 covers 14 residues. This CDR3 reads CASSAYGTSEKLFF. CDR3 nucleotides: TGTGCCAGCAGCGCCTATGGGACAAGCGAAAAACTGTTTTTT.

The chain combines TRBV30 with TRBJ2-5; 8 bases agree with TRBD2. Per germline, CDR1 GTSNPN and CDR2 SVGIG (reference sequence). The CDR3 loop spans 14 amino acids. V dropped 2 bases and J dropped 1; count of bases not matched to a gene: 3. In DNA, the CDR3 is TGTGCCTGGAGTTCCGGGGGGGTCCAAGAGACCCAGTACTTC. Translation: CAWSSGGVQETQYF.

The rearrangement links TRBV9 to TRBJ2-5; 9 positions match TRBD2. Germline CDR1 and CDR2: SGDLS and YYNGEE. The CDR3 runs 16 residues. Trimming took 0 bases from V and 5 from J; bases not matched to a gene: 8. CDR3 amino acids: CASSVGASGVMETQYF. In DNA form, the CDR3 reads TGTGCCAGCAGCGTAGGCGCTAGCGGGGTCATGGAGACCCAGTACTTC. Supplemented by reference TRBV9 and TRBJ2-5, the full variable domain reads DSGVTQTPKHLITATGQRVTLRCSPRSGDLSVYWYQQSLDQGLQFLIQYYNGEERAKGNILERFSAQQFPDLHSELNLSSLELGDSALYFCASSVGASGVMETQYFGPGTRLLVL.

This sequence joins TRBV7-2 and TRBJ1-3; D perhaps matches TRBD1 (6 bases). Germline V CDR1 and CDR2: SGHTA, FQGNSA. V shed 7 bases and J shed 2 bases, with 12 bases lying between them. This CDR3 spans 14 amino acids. The CDR3 nucleotides are TGTGCCAGCACCCGCTGGACAGCTGGAAACACCATATATTTT. Amino acids: CASTRWTAGNTIYF.

The chain links TRBV24-1 to TRBJ1-2; possibly TRBD1 for D (5 bases). Between the trimmed V and J ends, which lost 4 bases and 8 bases, there was a span of 16 bases. This CDR3 has 14 residues. From germline, CDR1 is KGHDR and CDR2 SFDVKD. The DNA of the CDR3 is TGTGCCACCAGTGACCCCAGGACACTCGGGGGCTACACCTTC. This translates into CATSDPRTLGGYTF.

The CDR3 bases are TGTGCCAGTAGTAGGAGTGCGGGACAAGAGACCCAGTACTTC. Translation: CASSRSAGQETQYF. This rearrangement joins TRBV19 to TRBJ2-5, with a possible D match to TRBD2 (6 bases). The CDR3 covers 14 residues. Germline CDR1 reads LNHDA; CDR2 reads SQIVND (reference sequence). V lost 4 bases and J lost 2, with 11 bases in between.

This clone was seen only a few times. This chain links TRBV4-1 with TRBJ2-5; 7 positions match TRBD2. The CDR3 covers 14 residues. Germline V gene lookup returns CDR1 MGHRA and CDR2 YSYEKL. V lost 6 bases to trimming and J lost 4 bases; unmatched junction nucleotides: 8. The CDR3 DNA reads as TGCGCCAGCAGTCCCCCGAGCGGGACAGAGACCCAGTACTTC. Translating gives CASSPPSGTETQYF.

The chain is built from TRBV2 and TRBJ1-6; D unresolved. V was shortened by 6 bases and J by 1 base, with 7 bases between the two germline ends. This CDR3 spans 14 amino acids. Germline CDR1 and CDR2: SNHLY and FYNNEI. CDR3 in amino acids: CASREGSYNSPLHF. The CDR3 bases are TGTGCCAGCAGGGAGGGATCCTATAATTCACCCCTCCACTTT.

The chain has TRBV6-5 and TRBJ1-2; TRBD1 agrees at 8 bases. The trim removed 0 bases at V and 5 bases at J, leaving 2 bases unmatched. Per the germline V gene, CDR1 is MNHEY and CDR2 is SVGAGI. The CDR3 is made up of 14 amino acids. The CDR3: CASSYSDRAYGYTF. As DNA, the CDR3 is TGTGCCAGCAGTTACTCGGACAGGGCTTATGGCTACACCTTC.